This T cell receptor (beta chain) comes out of a study of T cell responses to AZD1222 COVID-19 vaccine. Sequencing used immunoSEQ multiplex PCR; TCRdb keeps in-frame clones, though not all of them. This sample carries 140,000 to 150,000 clones, 85% to 95% of them seen once, and the ten largest clones take around 1.9%. The CDR3 runs to 17 residues. Germline V gives CDR1 DFQATT, CDR2 SNEGSKA (reference sequence). V gave up 3 bases and J gave up 4 bases, with 24 bases separating them. This clonotype was sampled from an adult in good health. V gene TRBV20-1 combines with J gene TRBJ1-1, with no clear D. Sequences were derived from peripheral blood, sampled on day 0 of AZD1222 vaccination. CDR3: CSASSPSSGAFFTEAFF. CDR3 bases: TGCAGTGCTAGTTCCCCATCCTCCGGAGCGTTTTTCACTGAAGCTTTCTTT.